The entry that follows covers one T cell receptor (beta chain) sequence. The sample originates from a study of T cells expressing NK-cell markers. On the study more broadly: It was sorted CD3+CD56-NKG2C+, CD3+CD56+NKG2C- and CD3+CD56+NKG2C+ T cells that provided the TCR beta repertoires.

CDR1 and CDR2 (germline): SGHTA, FQGTGA. The CDR3 length is 18 residues. TCRdb re-called the 5' RACE reads and shows each CDR3 protein once, DNA omitted. The sample has about 430,000 distinct CDR3 sequences; the top ten hold almost 1.5%. The J gene is TRBJ2-7, the V gene TRBV7-3; TCRdb outputs TRBD2, but without DNA this stays unchecked. The sequenced material came from blood T cells: a sorted CD56 or NKG2C T cell subset, CD4+ or CD8+ T cells, or bulk PBMC T cells (not recorded which). This receptor was identified in a woman aged 45-59 years in good health. The CDR3 region is CASSSSVLVAGGPDEQYF.